This T cell receptor (beta chain) was sequenced in a study of T cells after yellow fever vaccination (dated by TCRdb to the late 2010s). For context, the study as a whole: The SMART-Seq v4 Ultra Low Input RNA kit was used to prepare libraries from fractions with low cell numbers. To follow T-cell clones before and after primary and booster YFV17D yellow fever vaccination, bulk TCR alpha and beta repertoires were sequenced over time. Blood was drawn at multiple timepoints before and after primary and secondary immunization, with bulk PBMC replicates and cell subsets isolated. Two healthy male donors, one aged 18 to 29 and one aged 30 to 40 years, were included in the cohort.

Study-wide conclusions, independent of this receptor: A small fraction of clonotypes showed up in both the CD4 and CD8 compartments, probably as a result of convergent recombination. The secondary T-cell response was weaker than the primary response but faster, peaking on day 5 instead of day 15. Most clones expanded after primary vaccination (around 96% of CD4 and roughly 90% of CD8) were re-detected after the booster, suggesting that broad memory maintenance occurred. Computational filtering was required because FACS-sorted repertoires could contain abundant contaminating clonotypes from the bulk population. Only two donors were included in the study, so the extent to which the findings can be generalized is limited.

V sheds 7 bases and J sheds 6 bases, leaving 16 bases between their ends. The CDR1 and CDR2 encoded by the germline V gene are SQVTM and ANQGSEA. From cysteine to phenylalanine, the CDR3 is 13 amino acids long. The kept DNA is CDR3 alone, 39 bases in frame from the first base. The meaning of the sample's treatment or condition label: live attenuated yellow fever vaccine strain. At each blood-draw timepoint, two biological replicates of bulk PBMCs were collected. A standard Ficoll-Paque protocol was used to isolate PBMCs from peripheral blood. RNA was extracted with TriZol from bulk PBMCs, CD4 and CD8 fractions, and dextramer-positive and dextramer-negative fractions. Synthesis of TCR cDNA relied on 5'RACE template switching, a step that introduced a universal primer site along with unique molecular identifiers. cDNA synthesis was primed from both the TCR alpha and TCR beta constant segments. Libraries were amplified in two PCR steps, with sample barcodes and sequencing adapters added in the second step. Libraries were sequenced on Illumina HiSeq 2500 (2x100 bp) or NovaSeq (2x150 bp). Regarding the original processing steps: Reads were demultiplexed and collapsed into UMI consensus sequences with MIGEC, and V(D)J alignment was performed with MiXCR. Vaccine-responding clonotypes were defined with edgeR using replicate PBMC samples, requiring FDR below 0.01 and a log2 fold change above 5 up to day 15. Bulk clonotypes were assigned CD4 or CD8 identity according to which sequenced CD4 or CD8 repertoire held them at higher abundance. TCRdb reprocessing: public reads trimmed at Q25 with fastp, clones called with MiXCR, in-frame beta chains kept. Here each entry gathers all rows of one CDR3 protein and keeps the most common genes and DNA. The V and J calls come from TCRdb's annotation, not from the publication. Counted in this sample were about 400,000 distinct CDR3 sequences; around a tenth of them appeared once. The top ten clones comprise less than 20% of the sample.

The table lists this clonotype with many counts. It lacks a known antigen. No qualities accompany the bases; no much larger clone lies one base away. This specimen consisted of PBMCs, obtained on the day of the first yellow fever vaccination. The chain is encoded by TRBV29-1 joined to TRBJ2-4; a tentative D match to TRBD1 spans 5 bases. This TCR came from a man between 18 and 29 years old who received the YFV17D yellow fever vaccine. The sequence in DNA is TGCAGCGCGTCCACAGGCTGGGGAAACATTCAGTACTTC. This translates into CSASTGWGNIQYF. The full variable domain, with segments outside the CDR3 supplied by the reference TRBV29-1 and TRBJ2-4 proteins, appears as SAVISQKPSRDICQRGTSLTIQCQVDSQVTMMFWYRQQPGQSLTLIATANQGSEATYESGFVIDKFPISRPNLTFSTLTVSNMSPEDSSIYLCSASTGWGNIQYFGAGTRLSVL.